These 20 T cell receptor beta chains came from one sample sequenced in a study of technical replicates of blood from a handful of donors. The repertoire was sequenced with immunoSEQ multiplex PCR; TCRdb's copy has only in-frame clones and lacks some. The data hold 70,000 to 95,000 clones, with 90% to 95% observed a single time. What was sequenced was T cells isolated from PBMCs. The receptors shown here come from a human donor in good health.

The rearrangement uses TRBV7-9 and TRBJ1-2; tentatively, D is TRBD1 (6 bases). CDR1 and CDR2 from the germline V gene are SEHNR and FQNEAQ (reference sequence). The CDR3 is 14 amino acids. Trimming shortened V by 1 base and J by 6 bases, and 12 bases separated the two germline ends. CDR3: CASSLVRQEHGYTF. As DNA, the CDR3 is TGTGCCAGCAGCTTAGTCCGACAGGAGCATGGCTACACCTTC.

The rearrangement uses TRBV6-5 and TRBJ2-5; D gene uncertain. Per germline, CDR1 MNHEY and CDR2 SVGAGI. This CDR3 has 14 residues. V gave up 2 bases and J gave up 2 bases, with 9 bases separating them. CDR3: CASSYGQMQETQYF. The CDR3, as DNA: TGTGCCAGCAGTTACGGGCAGATGCAAGAGACCCAGTACTTC.

The V call is TRBV29-1, the J call TRBJ1-2; D possibly corresponds to TRBD1 (6 bases). The V end was cut by 7 bases, the J end by 3 bases, with 15 bases between. Per germline, CDR1 SQVTM and CDR2 ANQGSEA. This CDR3 is built from 13 residues. The CDR3 region is CSATDRFDYGYTF. The CDR3 nucleotides read TGCAGCGCTACTGACAGGTTTGACTATGGCTACACCTTC.

The chain couples TRBV6-5 to TRBJ2-6; a weak D match, TRBD1 (6 bases). Looked up from germline, CDR1 is MNHEY and CDR2 is SVGAGI. The CDR3 contains 15 residues. V shed 7 bases and J shed 4 bases, with 14 bases lying between them. CDR3 coding DNA: TGTGCCAGCATGGATCCAGGGGTAGGGGCCAACGTCCTGACTTTC. This sequence encodes CASMDPGVGANVLTF.

This clone was picked up one time. V gene TRBV27 combines with J gene TRBJ2-2; TRBD1 might be the D (6 bases). The germline V and J ends were trimmed by 5 bases and 5 bases, with 15 bases remaining between them. This CDR3 is built from 15 residues. CDR1 is MNHEY and CDR2 is SMNVEV in the germline V gene (reference sequence). CDR3 residues: CASSPDRPRTGELFF. The CDR3 nucleotides read TGTGCCAGCAGTCCCGACAGGCCGAGGACCGGGGAGCTGTTTTTT.

This chain connects TRBV10-2 to TRBJ1-5, with a tentative D call TRBD1 (5 bases). Trimming pared 4 bases from V and 1 base from J, leaving 11 bases between. Germline loops: CDR1 WSHSY, CDR2 SAAADI. The CDR3 consists of 15 residues. The CDR3 protein is CASSAQDLSNQPQHF. CDR3 coding DNA: TGCGCCAGCAGTGCACAGGATTTAAGCAATCAGCCCCAGCATTTT.

The chain recombines TRBV4-2 with TRBJ2-1; a possible D gene is TRBD1 (6 bases). There are 17 residues in the CDR3. Germline V gene lookup returns CDR1 LGHNA and CDR2 YNFKEQ. The germline V and J ends were trimmed by 2 bases and 0 bases, with 14 bases remaining between them. CDR3 sequence reads: CASSQTSRQASYNEQFF. The CDR3 bases are TGTGCCAGCAGCCAAACCTCCCGACAGGCCTCCTACAATGAGCAGTTCTTC.

V gene TRBV6-1 combines with J gene TRBJ2-3; 10 bases map to TRBD2. The CDR3 runs to 15 residues. Germline CDR1 and CDR2: MNHNS and SASEGT. J gave up 2 bases and V 5 bases, and 4 bases lay outside the gene matches. DNA of the CDR3: TGTGCCAGCAGTCCTAGCGGGGGATACACAGATACGCAGTATTTT. Its translation: CASSPSGGYTDTQYF.

V gene TRBV5-1 combines with J gene TRBJ2-1; 8 bases are shared with TRBD2. CDR3 length: 16 residues. Germline CDR1 SGHRS, CDR2 YFSETQ. After removal of 3 bases from V and 4 bases from J, the junction contained 9 bases not matched to a gene. The CDR3 coding sequence is TGCGCCAGCAGCTCGGCGCCGGGAGGGTCTTACAATGAGCAGTTCTTC. Translation gives CASSSAPGGSYNEQFF.

The CDR3 sequence: CASSPGTGLETQYF. The CDR3 nucleotides read TGCGCCAGCAGCCCCGGGACAGGGCTGGAGACCCAGTACTTC. The chain carries TRBV5-1 and TRBJ2-5, with TRBD1 identical over 9 bases. CDR1 SGHRS and CDR2 YFSETQ come from the germline V gene. The junction had 6 bases not matched to a gene; V was cut back by 4 bases and J by 5 bases. CDR3 length: 14 residues.

This clone appeared once. The chain couples TRBV2 to TRBJ2-6, with D uncertain. The CDR3 runs 14 residues. With 5 bases removed from V and 0 bases from J, the gap between germline ends came to 5 bases. CDR1 and CDR2 from the germline V gene are SNHLY and FYNNEI. The CDR3 spells CASSSRSGANVLTF. DNA of the CDR3: TGTGCCAGCAGTTCCCGCTCTGGGGCCAACGTCCTGACTTTC.

V and J are TRBV30 and TRBJ1-1; 9 positions match TRBD1. CDR3 length: 17 residues. Germline V gene data show CDR1 as GTSNPN and CDR2 as SVGIG (reference sequence). V lost 0 bases to trimming and J lost 0 bases; unmatched junction nucleotides: 8. CDR3 nucleotides: TGTGCCTGGAGTGTACTCCCACAGGGGGCTATGAACACTGAAGCTTTCTTT. This encodes CAWSVLPQGAMNTEAFF.

The chain links TRBV28 to TRBJ2-5, with 12 nucleotides matching TRBD2. Germline lookup yields CDR1 MDHEN and CDR2 SYDVKM. This CDR3 spans 20 amino acids. The V segment lost 3 bases and the J segment 4 bases; nucleotides outside the gene matches: 18. For the CDR3, the DNA is TGTGCCAGCAGTTTCCCGACTAGCGGGGGCCCAGGGGTGGGGGGAGAGACCCAGTACTTC. Translation gives CASSFPTSGGPGVGGETQYF.

J is TRBJ1-1 and V is TRBV5-4; 7 bases align to TRBD1. V was pared by 5 bases and J by 6 bases, with 7 bases of the junction left unmatched. From germline, CDR1 is SGHNT and CDR2 YYREEE (reference sequence). This CDR3 spans 13 amino acids. The DNA for the CDR3 is TGTGCCAGCAGTTTTACCGGGACAGCTGAAGCTTTCTTT. This codes for CASSFTGTAEAFF. Using reference TRBV5-4 and TRBJ1-1 for the parts outside the CDR3, the full variable domain is ETGVTQSPTHLIKTRGQQVTLRCSSQSGHNTVSWYQQALGQGPQFIFQYYREEENGRGNFPPRFSGLQFPNYSSELNVNALELDDSALYLCASSFTGTAEAFFGQGTRLTVV.

The chain recombines TRBV21-1 with TRBJ2-3; whether TRBD2, the table's D call, matches the DNA was not checked. TRBV21-1 is a pseudogene. This CDR3 has 17 residues. The CDR3, as DNA: TGTGCCAGCAGCAAAGGAGGAAGTTCGCCGGGCACAGATACGCAGTATTTT. As protein: CASSKGGSSPGTDTQYF.

The chain is built from TRBV28 and TRBJ1-5; 7 bases map to TRBD1. Germline V CDR1 and CDR2: MDHEN, SYDVKM. CDR3 size: 13 residues. V was clipped by 6 bases and J by 5 bases; unmatched bases: 4. CDR3 amino acids: CASSRDRYQPQHF. Written as DNA, the CDR3 is TGTGCCAGCAGCCGGGACAGATATCAGCCCCAGCATTTT.

This chain joins TRBV2 and TRBJ1-5; possible D gene TRBD1, 5 bases. This CDR3 is 14 amino acids long. V was shortened by 5 bases and J by 0 bases, with 8 bases between the two germline ends. Germline lookup yields CDR1 SNHLY and CDR2 FYNNEI. The CDR3 bases are TGTGCCAGCAGTTTACAGGATAGCAATCAGCCCCAGCATTTT. Encoded protein: CASSLQDSNQPQHF.

The table lists this clone with a count of one. At one boundary the junction diverges from the germline segment, which might be a read error. The chain recombines TRBV6-1 with TRBJ2-7; maybe TRBD1 (6 bases). CDR1 is MNHNS, CDR2 SASEGT, per germline. The CDR3 sequence is 15 residues long. The CDR3 DNA reads as TGTGCCAGCAGTGAAGCGGGACACAGATCTACGAGTATGGACTTC. This encodes CASSEAGHRSTSMDF.

The V and J genes are TRBV7-9 and TRBJ1-5; D unclear. V lost 8 bases and J 2 bases, leaving 13 bases between the germline ends. Germline V gives CDR1 SEHNR, CDR2 FQNEAQ (reference sequence). The CDR3 runs 14 residues. Here the CDR3 reads CASHSPWRNQPQHF. The CDR3 DNA reads TGTGCCAGCCACAGCCCCTGGCGCAATCAGCCCCAGCATTTT.

The V call is TRBV7-8, the J call TRBJ1-2; 9 nucleotides line up with TRBD1. With V trimmed by 3 bases and J by 6 bases, 8 bases remained unmatched. This CDR3 has 15 amino acids. The V gene's germline CDR1 is SGHVS and CDR2 FQNEAQ. CDR3 nucleotide sequence: TGTGCCAGCAGCTTGACCGGGACAGGGATCCATGGCTACACCTTC. It is translated as CASSLTGTGIHGYTF.